This T cell receptor (beta chain) is from a study of blood T cell repertoires in COVID-19. About the study: Whether acute or convalescent, the COVID-19 samples came from the United States, Italy and Spain.

Trimming took 3 bases from V and 10 from J, leaving 14 bases between them. The CDR3 has 13 amino acids. The V gene's germline CDR1 is SGDLS and CDR2 YYNGEE. Original methodology: Reference gene primer amplification yielded estimated nucleated cell counts. Sequenced by immunoSEQ multiplex PCR; TCRdb stores in-frame clones only, minus some. That table supplies the V and J calls and clone size; D and trimming were determined from the DNA. The sample lists 250,000 to 300,000 clones, roughly 88% occurring once. The V and J genes are TRBV9 and TRBJ2-1, with a possible D match to TRBD2 (6 bases). The origin of this receptor is a woman younger than 45 with active or convalescent COVID-19. Input material: peripheral blood. The CDR3 DNA sequence: TGTGCCAGCAGCGCTAAGGGACTTCGAGAGCAGTTCTTC. Protein sequence: CASSAKGLREQFF.